This T cell receptor beta chain was documented in a study of beta chain features in type 1 diabetes. Turning to the study itself: Healthy donors and patients had similar age, gender and cell yields.

This clone turned up a few times. Its antigen is as yet unknown. Study-level points and caveats: Significant though moderate, a shortening of TCRB CDR3s appeared in all four CD4+ subsets of Type 1 diabetes patients. PCR might preferentially amplify shorter templates, equally in patients and controls. VDJ junctions in type 1 diabetes patients carried more deletions and fewer insertions. Whether TCRB rearrangement is influenced by HLA type was left unresolved in this analysis.

This CDR3 has 14 residues. Germline V gene sequence: CDR1 GTSNPN, CDR2 SVGIG (reference sequence). Trimming shortened V by 8 bases and J by 0 bases, and 16 bases separated the two germline ends. Sequencing targeted expressed TCRB transcripts, as all isolated RNA had been reverse transcribed. This table comes from immunoSEQ multiplex PCR, and its TCRdb copy is limited to in-frame clones, with some not included. The sample carries approximately 730,000 clones, about an eighth recorded once. The TCR originated in a man aged 18 to 35 with type 1 diabetes. V and J are TRBV30 and TRBJ2-5; D is unclear. Sequencing was done on a sample of naive CD4+ T cells from blood. The CDR3 sequence is CARSLTLYQETQYF. The CDR3 DNA reads as TGTGCCCGCAGCCTAACCTTATACCAAGAGACCCAGTACTTC.